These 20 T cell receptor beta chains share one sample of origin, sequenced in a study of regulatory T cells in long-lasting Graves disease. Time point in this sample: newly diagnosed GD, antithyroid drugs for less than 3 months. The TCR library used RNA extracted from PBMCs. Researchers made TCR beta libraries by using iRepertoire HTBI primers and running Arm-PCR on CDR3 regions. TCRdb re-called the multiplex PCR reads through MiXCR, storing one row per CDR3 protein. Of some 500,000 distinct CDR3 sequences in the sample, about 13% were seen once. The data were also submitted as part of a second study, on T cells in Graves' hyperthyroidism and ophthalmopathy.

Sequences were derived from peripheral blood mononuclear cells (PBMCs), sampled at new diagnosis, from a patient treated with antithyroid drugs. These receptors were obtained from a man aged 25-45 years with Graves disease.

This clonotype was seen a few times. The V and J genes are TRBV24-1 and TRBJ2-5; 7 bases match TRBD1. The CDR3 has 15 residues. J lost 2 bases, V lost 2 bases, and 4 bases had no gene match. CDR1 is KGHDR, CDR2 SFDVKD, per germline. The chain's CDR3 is CATSDYRGQQETQYF. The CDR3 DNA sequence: TGTGCCACCAGTGATTACCGGGGACAGCAAGAGACCCAGTACTTC.

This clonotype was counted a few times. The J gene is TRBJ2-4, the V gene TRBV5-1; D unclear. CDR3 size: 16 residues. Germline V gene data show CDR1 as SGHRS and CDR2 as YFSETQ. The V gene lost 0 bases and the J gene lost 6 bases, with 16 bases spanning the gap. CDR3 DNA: TGCGCCAGCAGCTTGGTGGCAGCACAAGGGATAAACATTCAGTACTTC. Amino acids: CASSLVAAQGINIQYF.

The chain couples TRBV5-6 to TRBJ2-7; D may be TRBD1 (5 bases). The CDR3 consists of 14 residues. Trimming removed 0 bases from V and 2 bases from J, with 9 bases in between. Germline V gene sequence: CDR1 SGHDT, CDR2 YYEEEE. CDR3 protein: CASSLARATYEQYF. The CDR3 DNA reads TGTGCCAGCAGCTTGGCCAGGGCAACCTACGAGCAGTACTTC.

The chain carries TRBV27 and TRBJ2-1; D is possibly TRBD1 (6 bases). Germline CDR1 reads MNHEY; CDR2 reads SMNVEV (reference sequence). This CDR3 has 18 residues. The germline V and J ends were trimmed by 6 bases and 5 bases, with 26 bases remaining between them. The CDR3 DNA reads TGTGCCAGCAGGATGAGGGGGAGAGCGCCCATGTTGGACAATGAGCAGTTCTTC. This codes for CASRMRGRAPMLDNEQFF.

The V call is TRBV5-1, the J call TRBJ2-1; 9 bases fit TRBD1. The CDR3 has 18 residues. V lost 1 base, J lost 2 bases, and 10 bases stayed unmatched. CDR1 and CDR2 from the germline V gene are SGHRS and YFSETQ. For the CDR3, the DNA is TGCGCCAGCAGCTTGAGGAATTGGGACAGGGATACCTACAATGAGCAGTTCTTC. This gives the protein CASSLRNWDRDTYNEQFF.

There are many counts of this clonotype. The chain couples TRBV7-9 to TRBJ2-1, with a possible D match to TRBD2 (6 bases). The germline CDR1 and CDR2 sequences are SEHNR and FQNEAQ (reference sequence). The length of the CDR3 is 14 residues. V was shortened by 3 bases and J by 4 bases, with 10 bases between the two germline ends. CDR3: CASSFTSFYNEQFF. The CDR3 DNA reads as TGTGCCAGCAGCTTCACTAGCTTTTACAATGAGCAGTTCTTC.

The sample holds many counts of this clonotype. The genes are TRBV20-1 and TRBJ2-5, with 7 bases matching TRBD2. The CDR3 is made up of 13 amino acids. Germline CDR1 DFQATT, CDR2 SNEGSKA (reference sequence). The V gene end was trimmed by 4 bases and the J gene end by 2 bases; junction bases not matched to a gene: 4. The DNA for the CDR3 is TGCAGTGCTACTATTAGCGGGCAAGAGACCCAGTACTTC. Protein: CSATISGQETQYF.

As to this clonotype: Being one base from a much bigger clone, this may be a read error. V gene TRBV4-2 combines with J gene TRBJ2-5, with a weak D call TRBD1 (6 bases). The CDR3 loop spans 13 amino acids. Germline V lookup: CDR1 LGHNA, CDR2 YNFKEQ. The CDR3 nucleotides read TGTGTCAGCAGCCCCGGGACATACGGGACCCAGTACTTC. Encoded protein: CVSSPGTYGTQYF.

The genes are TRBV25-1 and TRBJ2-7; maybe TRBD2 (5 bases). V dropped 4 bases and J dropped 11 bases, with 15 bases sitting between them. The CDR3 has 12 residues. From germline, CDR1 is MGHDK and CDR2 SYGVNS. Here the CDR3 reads CASSGQRSIEYF. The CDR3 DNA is TGTGCCAGCAGTGGGCAGCGGTCCATTGAGTACTTC.

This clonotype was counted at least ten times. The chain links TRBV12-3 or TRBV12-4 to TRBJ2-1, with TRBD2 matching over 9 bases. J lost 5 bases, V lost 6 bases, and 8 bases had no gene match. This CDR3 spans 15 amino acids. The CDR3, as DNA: TGTGCCAGCAGGTGGGGTAGCGGGAGTAACAATGAGCAGTTCTTC. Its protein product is CASRWGSGSNNEQFF.

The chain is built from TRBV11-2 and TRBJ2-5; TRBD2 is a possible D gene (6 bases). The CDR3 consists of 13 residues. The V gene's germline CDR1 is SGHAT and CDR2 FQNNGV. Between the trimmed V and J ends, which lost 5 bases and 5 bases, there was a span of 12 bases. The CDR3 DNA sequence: TGTGCCAGCAGCCCTAGCGTTATTGAGACCCAGTACTTC. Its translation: CASSPSVIETQYF. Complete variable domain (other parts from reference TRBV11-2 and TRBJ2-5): EAGVAQSPRYKIIEKRQSVAFWCNPISGHATLYWYQQILGQGPKLLIQFQNNGVVDDSQLPKDRFSAERLKGVDSTLKIQPAKLEDSAVYLCASSPSVIETQYFGPGTRLLVL.

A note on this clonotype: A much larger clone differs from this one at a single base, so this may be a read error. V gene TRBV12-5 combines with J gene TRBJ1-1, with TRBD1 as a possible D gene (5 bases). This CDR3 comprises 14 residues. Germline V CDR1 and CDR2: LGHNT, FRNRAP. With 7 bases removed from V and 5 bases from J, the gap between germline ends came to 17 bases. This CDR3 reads CASVSEGRGTEAFF. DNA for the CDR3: TGTGCTAGTGTTTCGGAGGGGAGGGGTACTGAAGCTTTCTTT. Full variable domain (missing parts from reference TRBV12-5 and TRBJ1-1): DARVTQTPRHKVTEMGQEVTMRCQPILGHNTVFWYRQTMMQGLELLAYFRNRAPLDDSGMPKDRFSAEMPDATLATLKIQPSEPRDSAVYFCASVSEGRGTEAFFGQGTRLTVV.

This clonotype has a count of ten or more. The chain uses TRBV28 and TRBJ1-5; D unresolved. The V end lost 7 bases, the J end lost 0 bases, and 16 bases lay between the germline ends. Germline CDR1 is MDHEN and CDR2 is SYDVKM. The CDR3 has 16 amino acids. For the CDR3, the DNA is TGTGCCAGCAACCAGCGGTCGGTATATAGCAATCAGCCCCAGCATTTT. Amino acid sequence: CASNQRSVYSNQPQHF.

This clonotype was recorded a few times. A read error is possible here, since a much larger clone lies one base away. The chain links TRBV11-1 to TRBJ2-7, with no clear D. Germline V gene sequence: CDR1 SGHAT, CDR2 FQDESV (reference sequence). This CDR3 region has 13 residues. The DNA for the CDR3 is TGTGCCAGCGGCTTAGCACGGACCTACGAGCAGTACTTC. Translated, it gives CASGLARTYEQYF.

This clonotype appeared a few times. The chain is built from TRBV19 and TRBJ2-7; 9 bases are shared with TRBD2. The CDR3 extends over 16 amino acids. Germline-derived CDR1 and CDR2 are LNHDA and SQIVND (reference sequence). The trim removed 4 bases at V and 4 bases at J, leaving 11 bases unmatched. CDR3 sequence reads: CASSTLREGPSYEQYF. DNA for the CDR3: TGTGCCAGTAGTACGTTGCGGGAGGGCCCATCATACGAGCAGTACTTC.

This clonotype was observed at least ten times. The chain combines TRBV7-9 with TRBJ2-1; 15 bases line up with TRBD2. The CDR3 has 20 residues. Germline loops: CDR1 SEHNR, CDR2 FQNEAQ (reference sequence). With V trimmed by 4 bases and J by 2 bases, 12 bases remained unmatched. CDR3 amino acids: CASSSGGTSGRWRAYNEQFF. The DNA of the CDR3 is TGTGCCAGCAGCTCCGGGGGGACTAGCGGGAGGTGGAGGGCCTACAATGAGCAGTTCTTC. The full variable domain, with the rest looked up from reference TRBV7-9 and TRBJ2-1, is DTGVSQNPRHKITKRGQNVTFRCDPISEHNRLYWYRQTLGQGPEFLTYFQNEAQLEKSRLLSDRFSAERPKGSFSTLEIQRTEQGDSAMYLCASSSGGTSGRWRAYNEQFFGPGTRLTVL.

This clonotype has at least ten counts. For the CDR3, the DNA is TGTGCCAGCAGCCAAGTACTTGTCCGTGAGCAGTTCTTC. Residues: CASSQVLVREQFF. The chain combines TRBV3-1 with TRBJ2-1; D gene ambiguous. Trimming cost V 1 base and J 9 bases, with 10 bases left between them. Germline CDR1 LGHDT, CDR2 YNNKEL (reference sequence). The CDR3 covers 13 residues.

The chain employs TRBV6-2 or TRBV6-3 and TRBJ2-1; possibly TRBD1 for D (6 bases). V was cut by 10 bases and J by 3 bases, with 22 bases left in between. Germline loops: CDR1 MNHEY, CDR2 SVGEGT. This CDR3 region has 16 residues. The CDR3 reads CATTPFFRGNYNEQFF. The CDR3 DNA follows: TGTGCCACCACACCCTTTTTTAGGGGGAACTACAATGAGCAGTTCTTC.

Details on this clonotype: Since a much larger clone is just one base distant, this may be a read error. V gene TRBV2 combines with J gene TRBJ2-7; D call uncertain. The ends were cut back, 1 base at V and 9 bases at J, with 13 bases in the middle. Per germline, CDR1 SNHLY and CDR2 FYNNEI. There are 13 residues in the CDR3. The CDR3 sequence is CASSEDSTMGQYF. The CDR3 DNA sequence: TGTGCCAGCAGTGAAGATAGTACGATGGGGCAGTACTTC.

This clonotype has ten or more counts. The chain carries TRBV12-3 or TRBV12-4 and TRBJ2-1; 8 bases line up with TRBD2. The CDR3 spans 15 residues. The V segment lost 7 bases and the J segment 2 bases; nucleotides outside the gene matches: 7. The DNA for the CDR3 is TGTGCCAGCAACCTTCTAGCGGGCACCTACAATGAGCAGTTCTTC. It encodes CASNLLAGTYNEQFF.